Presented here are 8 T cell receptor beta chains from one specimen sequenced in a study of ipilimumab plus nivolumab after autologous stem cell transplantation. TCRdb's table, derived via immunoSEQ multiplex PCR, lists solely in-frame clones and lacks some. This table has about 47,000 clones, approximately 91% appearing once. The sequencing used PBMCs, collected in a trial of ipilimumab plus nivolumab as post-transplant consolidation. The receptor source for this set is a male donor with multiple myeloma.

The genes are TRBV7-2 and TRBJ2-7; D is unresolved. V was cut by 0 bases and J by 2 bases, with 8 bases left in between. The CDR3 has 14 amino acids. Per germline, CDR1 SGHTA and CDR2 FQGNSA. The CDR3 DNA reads TGTGCCAGCAGCTTAGCGTTGGTACCCTACGAGCAGTACTTC. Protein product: CASSLALVPYEQYF. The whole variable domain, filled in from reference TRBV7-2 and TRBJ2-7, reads GAGVSQSPSNKVTEKGKDVELRCDPISGHTALYWYRQSLGQGLEFLIYFQGNSAPDKSGLPSDRFSAERTGGSVSTLTIQRTQQEDSAVYLCASSLALVPYEQYFGPGTRLTVT.

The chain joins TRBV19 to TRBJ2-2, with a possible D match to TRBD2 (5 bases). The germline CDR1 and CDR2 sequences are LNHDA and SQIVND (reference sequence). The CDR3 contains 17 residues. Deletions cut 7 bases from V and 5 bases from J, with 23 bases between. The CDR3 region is CASTRGWVLGRTGELFF. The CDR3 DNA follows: TGTGCCAGTACCCGGGGTTGGGTTTTGGGGAGAACCGGGGAGCTGTTTTTT.

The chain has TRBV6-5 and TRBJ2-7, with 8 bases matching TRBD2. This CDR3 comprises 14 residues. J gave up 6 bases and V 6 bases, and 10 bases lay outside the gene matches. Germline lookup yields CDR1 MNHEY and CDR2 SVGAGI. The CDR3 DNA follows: TGTGCCAGCAGGCCGGGACTAGGGCCGACCGAGCAGTACTTC. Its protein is CASRPGLGPTEQYF.

CDR3 amino acids: CASTPYGSGQGPSYEQYF. The CDR3 DNA reads TGTGCCAGCACACCCTATGGTAGCGGACAGGGCCCTTCCTACGAGCAGTACTTC. V is TRBV2 and J is TRBJ2-5, with 8 bases fitting TRBD1. The J call may be wrong; the DNA end is better matched by TRBJ2-7. Germline V gene data show CDR1 as SNHLY and CDR2 as FYNNEI. This CDR3 is 18 amino acids long.

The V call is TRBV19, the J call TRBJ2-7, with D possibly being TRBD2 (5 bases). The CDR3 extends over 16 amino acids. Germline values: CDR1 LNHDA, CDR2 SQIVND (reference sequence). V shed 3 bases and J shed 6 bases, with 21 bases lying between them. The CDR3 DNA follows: TGTGCCAGTAGTATTGGGTCCGTCGGGGTTCGCTCCGAGCAGTACTTC. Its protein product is CASSIGSVGVRSEQYF.

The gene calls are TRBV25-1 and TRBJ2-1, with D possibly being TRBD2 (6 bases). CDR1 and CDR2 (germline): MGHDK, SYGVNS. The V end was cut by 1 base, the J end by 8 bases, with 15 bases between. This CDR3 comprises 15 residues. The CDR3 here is CASSELGNWGDEQFF. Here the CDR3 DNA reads TGTGCCAGCAGTGAATTAGGAAACTGGGGGGATGAGCAGTTCTTC.

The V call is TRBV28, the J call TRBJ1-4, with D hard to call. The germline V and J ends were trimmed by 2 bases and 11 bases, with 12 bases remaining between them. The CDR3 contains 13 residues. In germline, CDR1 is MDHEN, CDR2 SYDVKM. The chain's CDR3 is CASSLRQLGKLFF. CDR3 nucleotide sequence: TGTGCCAGCAGTTTACGGCAGCTTGGGAAACTGTTTTTT. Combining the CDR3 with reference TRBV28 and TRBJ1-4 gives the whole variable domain DVKVTQSSRYLVKRTGEKVFLECVQDMDHENMFWYRQDPGLGLRLIYFSYDVKMKEKGDIPEGYSVSREKKERFSLILESASTNQTSMYLCASSLRQLGKLFFGSGTQLSVL.

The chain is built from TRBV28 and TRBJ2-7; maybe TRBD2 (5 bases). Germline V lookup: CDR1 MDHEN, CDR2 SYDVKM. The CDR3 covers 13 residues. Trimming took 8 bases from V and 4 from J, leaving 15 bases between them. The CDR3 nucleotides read TGTGCCAGCGGCCGGGAAACGCCTTACGAGCAGTACTTC. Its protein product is CASGRETPYEQYF. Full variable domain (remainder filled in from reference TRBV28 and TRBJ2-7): DVKVTQSSRYLVKRTGEKVFLECVQDMDHENMFWYRQDPGLGLRLIYFSYDVKMKEKGDIPEGYSVSREKKERFSLILESASTNQTSMYLCASGRETPYEQYFGPGTRLTVT.